This passage covers 9 T cell receptor beta chains from one sample sequenced in a study of T cells after posttransplantation cyclophosphamide. Profiled with immunoSEQ multiplex PCR; TCRdb holds only in-frame clones, not every one. The data contain 45,000 to 65,000 clones, roughly 84% of them singletons. Input material: PBMCs. The receptor source for this set is a man aged 25-45 years with a blood cancer, CMV-positive, and with a related stem cell donor.

This chain connects TRBV6-5 to TRBJ2-7; tentatively, D is TRBD2 (5 bases). CDR3 length: 15 amino acids. V was pared by 2 bases and J by 3 bases, with 14 bases between. Germline CDR1 MNHEY, CDR2 SVGAGI. The CDR3 DNA reads as TGTGCCAGCAGTTACCTTTCGTTTCGGGGCTACGAGCAGTACTTC. Its translation is CASSYLSFRGYEQYF.

This clone showed up just a few times. This chain links TRBV18 with TRBJ2-7; D may be TRBD2 (7 bases). V was clipped by 2 bases and J by 6 bases, with 17 bases between them. The CDR3 is made up of 15 amino acids. The V gene's germline CDR1 is KGHSH and CDR2 LQKENI. The CDR3 DNA follows: TGTGCCAGCTCACCAAACGGGGGGCGGCGGGGCGAGCAGTACTTC. It encodes CASSPNGGRRGEQYF.

Notes on this clone: The junction departs from germline at one end; a sequencing error may be responsible. The V and J genes are TRBV2 and TRBJ2-3; D not certain. Germline V gene data show CDR1 as SNHLY and CDR2 as FYNNEI. The CDR3 has 12 residues. The CDR3 protein is CASRKDTDTQNF. As DNA, the CDR3 is TGTGCCAGCCGGAAAGACACAGATACGCAGAATTTT.

Here the CDR3 reads CASSLSPGQGAYEQYF. CDR3 in DNA: TGCGCCAGCAGCTTGTCGCCGGGACAGGGAGCCTACGAGCAGTACTTC. J is TRBJ2-7 and V is TRBV5-1; 9 nucleotides line up with TRBD1. The CDR3 totals 16 residues. Unmatched junction bases numbered 7, after V lost 1 base and J lost 2 bases. The germline V gene encodes CDR1 SGHRS and CDR2 YFSETQ.

The chain employs TRBV6-1 and TRBJ2-7; TRBD1 aligns across 11 bases. Germline trimming cut 1 base from V and 3 bases from J; bases unmatched to any gene: 5. Germline-derived CDR1 and CDR2 are MNHNS and SASEGT. This CDR3 is 16 amino acids long. As DNA, the CDR3 is TGTGCCAGCAGTGAAGTGGACAGGGGGCGCGTCTACGAGCAGTACTTC. It yields the protein CASSEVDRGRVYEQYF.

This clone was picked up one time. V is TRBV9 and J is TRBJ2-3; TRBD2 aligns across 11 bases. The CDR3 sequence is 15 residues long. CDR1 SGDLS and CDR2 YYNGEE come from the germline V gene. The V segment lost 4 bases and the J segment 6 bases; nucleotides outside the gene matches: 7. The CDR3 region has the DNA TGTGCCAGCAGCCCCATAGCGGGAGGGCAGGATACGCAGTATTTT. This translates into CASSPIAGGQDTQYF.

The chain links TRBV30 to TRBJ2-5; the D is unclear. Trimming removed 0 bases at V and 2 bases at J, with 10 bases between. CDR1 GTSNPN and CDR2 SVGIG come from the germline V gene (reference sequence). This CDR3 spans 14 amino acids. As DNA, the CDR3 is TGTGCCTGGAGTGTACGCCAGAAACAAGAGACCCAGTACTTC. It is translated as CAWSVRQKQETQYF.

The rearrangement uses TRBV6-5 and TRBJ2-5; 9 bases map to TRBD1. The CDR3 has 16 amino acids. V trimming: 4 bases; J trimming: 1 base; junction bases outside the gene matches: 7. Per germline, CDR1 MNHEY and CDR2 SVGAGI. CDR3 DNA sequence: TGTGCCAGCAGTTCCACCGGGACAGGGATCCAAGAGACCCAGTACTTC. This encodes CASSSTGTGIQETQYF.

The chain employs TRBV18 and TRBJ2-1; TRBD1 aligns across 9 bases. Germline V gene data show CDR1 as KGHSH and CDR2 as LQKENI. This CDR3 is built from 14 residues. The V gene end was trimmed by 1 base and the J gene end by 7 bases; junction bases not matched to a gene: 2. The CDR3 coding sequence is TGTGCCAGCTCACCACGGACAGGGGTAAATGAGCAGTTCTTC. Protein product: CASSPRTGVNEQFF.